One sample yielded the 2 T cell receptor beta chains listed below, sequenced in a study of T cells after yellow fever vaccination. One entry per CDR3 protein results from TCRdb running MiXCR on the 5' RACE reads. The sample includes hundreds of thousands of distinct CDR3 sequences, approximately 9% of them seen just once. The input for sequencing was PBMCs, taken on the day of the first yellow fever vaccination. These receptors came from a young man who received the YFV17D yellow fever vaccine.

This clonotype was seen only a few times. V gene TRBV11-1 combines with J gene TRBJ2-5; 10 bases line up with TRBD1. Trimming cost V 6 bases and J 8 bases; bases outside gene matches: 9. Germline V gene lookup returns CDR1 SGHAT and CDR2 FQDESV (reference sequence). The CDR3 is 14 amino acids. The CDR3 sequence is CASRNRDRGSTQYF. The CDR3 DNA reads as TGTGCCAGCAGAAACCGGGACAGGGGTAGCACCCAGTACTTC. The whole variable domain, filled in from reference TRBV11-1 and TRBJ2-5, reads EAEVAQSPRYKITEKSQAVAFWCDPISGHATLYWYRQILGQGPELLVQFQDESVVDDSQLPKDRFSAERLKGVDSTLKIQPAELGDSAMYLCASRNRDRGSTQYFGPGTRLLVL.

The sample holds a few counts of this clonotype. V gene TRBV5-4 combines with J gene TRBJ2-3; D might be TRBD2 (7 bases). With 4 bases removed from V and 1 base from J, the gap between germline ends came to 16 bases. Germline-derived CDR1 and CDR2 are SGHNT and YYREEE (reference sequence). This CDR3 is 16 amino acids long. The CDR3 DNA reads TGTGCCAGCAGCCCGGTCGCGGGGGCCGGCACAGATACGCAGTATTTT. Its translation: CASSPVAGAGTDTQYF.